This TCR beta chain derives from a study of blood T cell repertoires in COVID-19. Overall study: Italy, Spain and the United States were the sources of the convalescent and acute COVID-19 samples. From T cells, B-cell-depleted T cells, or PBMCs came the material, which was cDNA or gDNA.

V dropped 6 bases and J dropped 3; count of bases not matched to a gene: 7. The CDR3 sequence is 14 residues long. Germline-derived CDR1 and CDR2 are MDHEN and SYDVKM. The authors' processing: Amplifying reference gene primers gave estimates of nucleated cell counts. Profiling relied on immunoSEQ multiplex PCR, and the TCRdb table lists in-frame clones only, not all of them. The V and J calls and clone size come from that table; D and trimming were worked out from the DNA. This repertoire shows around 250,000 clones, about four fifths found once; its top ten account for around 3.3%. The rearrangement joins TRBV28 to TRBJ2-7; 8 positions match TRBD1. Sequenced: peripheral blood. The receptor was isolated from a woman in her late teens or twenties with acute or convalescent COVID-19. CDR3 DNA: TGTGCCAGCAGAGTGACAGGGGAGATCTACGAGCAGTACTTC. It is translated as CASRVTGEIYEQYF.